This section outlines one T cell receptor beta chain sequence together with its context. Only in-frame clones appear in the TCRdb table, and some are missing; sequencing was by immunoSEQ multiplex PCR. Among approximately 200,000 clones listed, about 93% were seen once. The CDR3 has 15 amino acids. Trimming removed 7 bases from V and 9 bases from J; junction bases left unmatched: 10. Looked up from germline, CDR1 is MNHNY and CDR2 is SVGAGI (reference sequence). These data come from a study of T cell responses to AZD1222 COVID-19 vaccine. The sequencing used peripheral blood, collected 28 days after the second AZD1222 dose. This TCR derives from an adult who received the AZD1222 COVID-19 vaccine. The chain couples TRBV6-6 to TRBJ1-6, with 9 bases aligning to TRBD1. CDR3 DNA sequence: TGTGCCAGCAACCCGGACAGGGGAGGTAGTTCACCCCTCCACTTT. Translated: CASNPDRGGSSPLHF.